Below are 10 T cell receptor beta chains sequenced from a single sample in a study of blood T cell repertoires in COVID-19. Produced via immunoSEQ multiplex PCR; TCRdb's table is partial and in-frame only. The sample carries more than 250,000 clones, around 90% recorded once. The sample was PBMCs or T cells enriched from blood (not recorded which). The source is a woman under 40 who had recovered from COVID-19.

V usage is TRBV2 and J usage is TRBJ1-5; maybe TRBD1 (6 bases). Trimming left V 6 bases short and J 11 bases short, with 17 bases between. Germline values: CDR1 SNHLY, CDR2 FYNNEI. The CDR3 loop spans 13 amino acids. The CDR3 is CASRPGHGRAQHF. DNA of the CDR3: TGTGCCAGCAGACCGGGACACGGGCGGGCCCAGCATTTT.

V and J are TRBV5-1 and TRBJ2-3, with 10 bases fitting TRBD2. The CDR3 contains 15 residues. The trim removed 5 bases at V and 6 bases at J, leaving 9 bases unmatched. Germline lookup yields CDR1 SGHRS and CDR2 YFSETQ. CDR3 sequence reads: CASRPGTSVVDTQYF. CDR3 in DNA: TGCGCCAGCAGACCAGGGACTAGCGTTGTGGATACGCAGTATTTT.

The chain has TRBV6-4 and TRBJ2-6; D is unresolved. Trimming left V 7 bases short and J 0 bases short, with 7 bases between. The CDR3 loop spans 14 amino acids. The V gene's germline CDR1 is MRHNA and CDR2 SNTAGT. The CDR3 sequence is CASTRDSGANVLTF. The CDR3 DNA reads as TGTGCCAGCACCCGAGACTCTGGGGCCAACGTCCTGACTTTC.

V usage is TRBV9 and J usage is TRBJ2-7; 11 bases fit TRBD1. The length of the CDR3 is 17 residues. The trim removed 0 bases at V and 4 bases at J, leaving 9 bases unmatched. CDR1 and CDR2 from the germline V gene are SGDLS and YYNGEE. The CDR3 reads CASSVGTGGKHMYEQYF. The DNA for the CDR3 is TGTGCCAGCAGCGTAGGGACAGGGGGCAAACACATGTACGAGCAGTACTTC.

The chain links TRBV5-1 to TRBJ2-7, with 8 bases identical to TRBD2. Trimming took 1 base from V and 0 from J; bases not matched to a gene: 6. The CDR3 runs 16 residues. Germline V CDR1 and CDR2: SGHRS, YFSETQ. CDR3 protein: CASSLSAGVLSYEQYF. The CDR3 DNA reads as TGCGCCAGCAGCTTGTCAGCGGGAGTTCTCTCCTACGAGCAGTACTTC.

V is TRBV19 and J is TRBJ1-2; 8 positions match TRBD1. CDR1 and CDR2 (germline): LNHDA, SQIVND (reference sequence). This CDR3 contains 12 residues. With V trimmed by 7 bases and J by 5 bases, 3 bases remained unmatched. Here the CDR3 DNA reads TGTGCCAGTATCGGACAGGGATATGGCTACACCTTC. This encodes CASIGQGYGYTF.

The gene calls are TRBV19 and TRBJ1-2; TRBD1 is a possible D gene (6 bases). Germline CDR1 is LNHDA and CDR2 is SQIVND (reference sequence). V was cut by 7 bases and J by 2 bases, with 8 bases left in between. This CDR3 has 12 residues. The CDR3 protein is CASTQGNYGYTF. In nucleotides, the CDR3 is TGTGCCAGTACACAGGGAAACTATGGCTACACCTTC.

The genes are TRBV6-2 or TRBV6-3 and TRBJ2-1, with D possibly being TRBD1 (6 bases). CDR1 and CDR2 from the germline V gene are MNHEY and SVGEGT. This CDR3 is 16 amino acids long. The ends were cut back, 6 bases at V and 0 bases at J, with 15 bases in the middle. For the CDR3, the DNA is TGTGCCAGCAGCCCGGACAGACGACCCTCCTACAATGAGCAGTTCTTC. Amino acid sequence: CASSPDRRPSYNEQFF.

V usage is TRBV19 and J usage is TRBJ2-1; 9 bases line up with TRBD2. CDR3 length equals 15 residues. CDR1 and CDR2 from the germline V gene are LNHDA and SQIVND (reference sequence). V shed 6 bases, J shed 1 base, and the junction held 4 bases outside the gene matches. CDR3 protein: CASSLSGSSYNEQFF. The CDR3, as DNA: TGTGCCAGTAGCCTTAGCGGGAGTTCCTACAATGAGCAGTTCTTC.

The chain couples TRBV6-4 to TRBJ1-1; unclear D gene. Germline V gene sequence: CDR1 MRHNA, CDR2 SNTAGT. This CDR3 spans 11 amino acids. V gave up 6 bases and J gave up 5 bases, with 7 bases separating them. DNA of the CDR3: TGTGCCAGCAGCCTCAGGACTGAAGCTTTCTTT. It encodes CASSLRTEAFF.